This T cell receptor (beta chain) originates from a study of cytomegalovirus exposure and HLA in healthy donors (dated by TCRdb to about 2017). Study-level background: An earlier analysis of fewer than 750 of the donors reported roughly 300 Gb of sequence data and around 100 million unique TCR beta sequences obtained from about 179 million T cells. An early release that covered about 600 HLA-typed donors contained approximately 300 gigabases of sequencing data and 80 million or so unique TCR sequences. The genetic ancestry cluster associated with self-reported Caucasian donors included 80% to 90% of the approximately 400 genotyped donors. The study aimed to test whether signatures of past pathogen exposure could be identified by cataloging public T cell receptors. The study profiled the T cell repertoires of fewer than 850 subjects by immunosequencing and related them to cytomegalovirus serostatus. A separate validation cohort of roughly 120 different subjects was used in addition to the roughly 700-subject first cohort. To predict cytomegalovirus infection status, the study combined high-throughput TCR immunosequencing, statistical association of individual TCRs with disease status, and machine learning. To study patterns of TCR occurrence, a later analysis re-analyzed previously published TCR beta repertoires from under 750 donors and added high-resolution HLA genotyping. In the later analysis, no new phenotypic data were used to find candidate immune exposures; instead, reliance was placed on TCR beta sequences and their occurrence across donors. An earlier analysis of around 580 of the donors used high-throughput TCR beta sequencing to judge whether each TCR beta V gene segment behaved as functional or pseudogenic. Donor age, sex, ethnicity and CMV serostatus were compiled together with the repertoire data. A later genetic analysis used genome-wide SNP genotypes for about three fifths of the 666 donors, treating that subset as a discovery cohort. All discovery cohort repertoires had been generated using a single sequencing platform. Both class I and class II loci were covered by HLA typing, at four-digit resolution. Typing coverage varied by locus: roughly 629-630 donors for A, B, C, DRB1 and DQB1; approximately 560 for DQA1; about 570 for DPA1; approximately 450 for DPB1. Roughly 5 DR-DQ haplotypes were handled as single units for association and clustering, since linkage in the cohort was strong. On average, 235,054 unique TCR beta nucleotide sequences were sequenced per donor among about 400 genotyped donors of the cohort, with roughly 18% of those sequences being non-productive.

Via the germline V gene (reference sequence), CDR1 is MNHEY and CDR2 SMNVEV. Including cysteine and phenylalanine, the CDR3 has 14 amino acids. Here the CDR3 DNA is all that survives: 42 bases in frame from base 1. Trimming removed 1 base from V and 1 base from J, leaving 8 bases between the germline ends. The protocol used for the library was the immunoSEQ multiplex PCR assay. The multiplex PCR relied on a mix of 60 forward primers for TCR Vbeta segments and 13 reverse primers for TCR Jbeta segments. The CDR3 region of rearranged TCR beta genes was amplified from genomic DNA by a multiplex PCR assay. On the Illumina HiSeq System, the amplified TCR beta libraries were sequenced as 87-base-pair reads. The authors' analysis ran thus. A later analysis counted tens of millions of unique TCR beta chains across the roughly 700 repertoires, and about 10 million of these chains were shared by at least two donors. To remove PCR and sequencing errors, raw reads were error-corrected and collapsed into unique sequences using a nearest-neighbor algorithm that merged closely related sequences. Alignment of CDR3 sequences to IMGT reference sequences was used to assign V, D and J gene segments. For a sequence to be retained, a match of at least six nucleotides to both a V gene segment and a J gene segment was required. A rearrangement counted as productive if the CDR3 had no stop codons and remained in frame with V and J, and every other rearrangement counted as non-productive. Following IMGT convention, CDR3 was defined as the stretch from the second conserved V-encoded cysteine up to the conserved J-encoded phenylalanine. The earlier analysis of about 500 of the donors excluded sequences that lacked an unambiguous match to a single V gene segment. An earlier analysis of 587 of the donors classified V segments as functional when productive rearrangements were above 56.7% and as segregating when the standard deviation between donors was above 5%. A statistical classification framework was built for diagnosing cytomegalovirus status from the catalog of TCR beta chain sequences. A later analysis assigned V and J genes by comparing TCR nucleotide sequences with IMGT/GENE-DB human TR gene sequences. A later analysis assigned CDR3 sequences and most-parsimonious VDJ recombination scenarios with the TCRdist pipeline. In a later analysis, each TCR beta chain was defined by its CDR3 amino acid sequence together with its V-gene family, and reads lacking a unique V-gene family were excluded. To address suspected cross-contamination and a sequencing artifact, a later analysis removed 592 highly shared, low-generation-probability nucleotide sequences. A later analysis calculated a clonal expansion index for each public chain from normalized within-repertoire ranks of inferred template counts. In a later analysis, generation probabilities were computed with a VDJ recombination model fitted to out-of-frame rearrangements, and the resulting probabilities were checked against IGoR. In a later analysis, TCR-TCR, TCR-HLA and TCR-CMV co-occurrence was scored with hypergeometric tests, and a repertoire-size bias correction was applied to TCR pairs. In a later analysis, false discovery rates were estimated by permuting HLA or CMV assignments 20 times. In a later analysis, co-occurring TCRs were grouped with DBSCAN, and TCRdist sequence similarity was added when clustering was performed within HLA-allele-positive subsets. Repertoires with fewer than 30,000 or more than 120,000 public chains were left out of co-occurrence clustering, as were five repertoires with anomalous nucleotide sharing. Imported from immuneACCESS, the table was reduced by TCRdb to in-frame sequences with V and J called. These copies leave out some clones; in studies compared against another copy, an unresolved V gene accounts for under half, and the cause of the remainder is not known. The DNA gave D and trimming, while V, J and clone size come from that table. This sample's clone table shows just over 150,000 clones. About 1.2% of the sample rests with the top ten.

As regards this clone: The target of this receptor is not known.

What the authors observed across the whole study: In this cohort, only TCR beta chains were sequenced, and detectable features were limited by the absence of alpha or paired-chain data. The classifier was reported to diagnose cytomegalovirus status with high specificity and sensitivity in both the original cohort and the validation cohort. Most CMV-associated TCR beta chains appeared to be HLA-restricted in a later analysis, and the HLA associations seemed to be driven largely by CMV exposure. Most TCR sequences were observed very rarely across donors, whereas some public TCRs were present in many individuals. Some 16 rarely observed V segments, including chromosome 9 orphons, were excluded from the earlier analysis of a few hundred of the donors because counts were too low. A cluster of highly shared sequence variants was judged likely to represent a technical artifact of the sequencing pipeline. In a later genetic analysis, a missense DCLRE1C variant was associated with V-gene and J-gene trimming of TCR beta chains, and the association was replicated in an independent cohort. In a later analysis, several top co-occurrence clusters were reported to appear linked to parvovirus B19, influenza, CMV and Epstein-Barr virus. A further reported finding was that TCR beta sequences accurately predicted the HLA-A and HLA-B alleles for most subjects in the first cohort. Correlated functional status among segregating V segments might be attributable to linkage disequilibrium, but an unknown experimental factor could not be ruled out. In a later analysis, TCR association rates were found to vary across HLA loci, with the most associated TCRs seen for DRB1 alleles and the fewest for HLA-C alleles. The only immune exposure information available for the cohort was CMV serostatus. According to the authors, the approach could potentially be generalized to other disease states and immunological phenotypes. Presence/absence analyses assumed roughly uniform sequencing depth across donors, an assumption that may not hold. Broadly in line with IMGT annotations, most TCR beta V segments showed up in productive rearrangements about 87% or about 30% of the time in an earlier analysis of roughly 590 of the donors. The study gave a list of 150 to 200 TCR beta chains associated with cytomegalovirus. When HLA alleles, especially DR and DQ, strongly co-occurred, TCR associations were difficult to assign to individual alleles. Because HLA typing was missing for some donors at each locus, association tests included only the typed subset. In a later analysis, HLA-associated TCR beta chains showed more clonal expansion and lower generation probabilities than non-associated chains that were equally common. Compared with the approximately 700-donor mean, donors in an Asian-associated ancestry cluster had fewer N-insertions in productive TCRs, according to a later genetic analysis. A few of the identified cytomegalovirus-associated TCR beta chains were confirmed in vitro to be specific for cytomegalovirus antigens. Some IMGT-functional V segments, including TRBV6-2 and TRBV6-3, could not be distinguished by the 87-base-pair reads and were therefore excluded. At a false discovery rate of 0.05, a later analysis linked around 17,000 TCR beta sequences to specific HLA alleles.

The cohort was made up of 666 healthy bone marrow donors. At the time of sampling, all cohort members were nominally healthy, though unrecorded immune exposures were likely present. The donor tested CMV seronegative and was one of the 352 seronegative cohort members. Every donor gave a peripheral blood sample, and the peripheral blood mononuclear cells from that sample were used for TCR beta sequencing. The Qiagen DNeasy Blood Extraction Kit was used to extract genomic DNA from the blood cell samples. This TCR was sampled from a woman aged 55-70 years in good health and CMV-seronegative. The chain joins TRBV27 to TRBJ2-7; no D gene can be assigned with confidence. The sequencing sample was made of PBMCs. Here is the DNA: TGTGCCAGCAGTTTATATCAGGATTCCTACGAGCAGTACTTC. Its coded protein is CASSLYQDSYEQYF.